This record covers a single T cell receptor beta chain. Antigen: not known. The read gets to within 3 residues of the CDR3 end, and the germline J gene fills in the rest. There are 16 residues in the CDR3. CDR1 and CDR2 (germline): DFQATT, SNEGSKA (reference sequence). V lost 1 base and J lost 2; bases outside the gene matches: 7. These data originate in a study of T cells in women clearing cervical HPV infection. Across the whole study: Cases: HPV16-related CIN3 or worse on histology, a couple of invasive cancers. Overall study findings and caveats: CIN3+ cases had significantly higher TCR richness than controls; evenness did not differ.

Genomic DNA, averaging about 1,200 ng per sample, yielded TCR beta CDR3 via immunoSEQ. TCRdb keeps only in-frame clones here, not all; method: immunoSEQ multiplex PCR. The specimen's table records roughly 30,000 clones. The chain is built from TRBV20-1 and TRBJ2-5; 10 nucleotides align to TRBD1. The clonotype was recovered from a woman between 18 and 70 years old with a cervical HPV16 infection that either progressed to CIN3+ or cleared (not recorded which). The sequenced material came from blood buffy coat. CDR3 DNA (partial): TGCAGTGCTAGAGGACAGGGGGCAATCACACAAGAGACC. It yields the protein CSARGQGAITQET. The whole CDR3 protein reads CSARGQGAITQETQYF.